This T cell receptor (beta chain) was recorded in a study of OX40 agonist ivuxolimab in advanced cancers. Looking at the study overall: A male proportion of just over 80% was recorded, with mean age roughly 60 years and range roughly 23 to 85.

Study results and caveats: CD4+ and CD8+ T cells in blood underwent clonal expansion by week 6 at 0.1 to 3.0 mg/kg.

Trimming removed 10 bases from V and 1 base from J; junction bases left unmatched: 9. The CDR3 runs to 14 residues. CDR1 is MDHEN, CDR2 SYDVKM, per germline. Produced via immunoSEQ multiplex PCR; TCRdb's table is partial and in-frame only. Of tens of thousands of clones listed, more than 75% are singletons. For this clone: Its cognate antigen is unknown.

The sequencing used CD4+ or CD8+ T cells sorted from blood, collected in a trial of the OX40 agonist ivuxolimab. V gene TRBV28 combines with J gene TRBJ1-1; 7 nucleotides agree with TRBD1. The TCR comes from an adult with an advanced solid tumor such as melanoma, head and neck, liver or kidney cancer. Here the CDR3 DNA reads TGTGCCACTACTCATCGACAGGGGAACACTGAAGCTTTCTTT. This codes for CATTHRQGNTEAFF.